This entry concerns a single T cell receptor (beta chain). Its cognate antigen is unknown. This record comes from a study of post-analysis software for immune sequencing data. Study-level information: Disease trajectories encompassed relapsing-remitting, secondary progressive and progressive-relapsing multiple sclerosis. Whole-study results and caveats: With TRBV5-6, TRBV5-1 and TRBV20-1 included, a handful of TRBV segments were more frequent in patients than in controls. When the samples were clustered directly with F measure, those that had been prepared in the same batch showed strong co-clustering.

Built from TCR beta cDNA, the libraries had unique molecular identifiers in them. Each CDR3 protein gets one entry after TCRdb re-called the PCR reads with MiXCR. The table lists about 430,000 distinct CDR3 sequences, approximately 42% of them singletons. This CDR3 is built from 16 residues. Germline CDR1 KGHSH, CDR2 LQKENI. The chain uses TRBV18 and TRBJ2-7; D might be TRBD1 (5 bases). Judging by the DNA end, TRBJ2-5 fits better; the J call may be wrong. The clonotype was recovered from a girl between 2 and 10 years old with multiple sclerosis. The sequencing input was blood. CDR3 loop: CASSPIKAGIGETQYF. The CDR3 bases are TGTGCCAGCTCACCAATCAAGGCAGGGATTGGGGAGACCCAGTACTTC.